Each of the 21 T cell receptor beta chains below was sequenced from the same sample in a study of T cell responses to AZD1222 COVID-19 vaccine. The data were produced by immunoSEQ multiplex PCR, yet TCRdb's version contains in-frame clones alone and is incomplete. The sample lists over 150,000 clones, just over 85% occurring once. The sequencing used peripheral blood, collected 28 days after the second AZD1222 dose. Receptors were obtained from an adult who received the AZD1222 COVID-19 vaccine.

This chain joins TRBV11-2 and TRBJ2-7; TRBD1 matches at 9 bases. The CDR3 is made up of 15 amino acids. V was pared by 8 bases and J by 7 bases, with 15 bases of the junction left unmatched. Germline loops: CDR1 SGHAT, CDR2 FQNNGV. The CDR3 sequence: CASCPGQGAFREQYF. The CDR3 coding sequence is TGTGCCAGCTGCCCGGGACAGGGAGCTTTTAGGGAGCAGTACTTC. Drawing the rest from reference TRBV11-2 and TRBJ2-7, the complete variable domain is EAGVAQSPRYKIIEKRQSVAFWCNPISGHATLYWYQQILGQGPKLLIQFQNNGVVDDSQLPKDRFSAERLKGVDSTLKIQPAKLEDSAVYLCASCPGQGAFREQYFGPGTRLTVT.

The count of this clone is one. The chain combines TRBV10-1 with TRBJ2-2, with 7 bases matching TRBD2. This CDR3 region has 16 residues. Germline loops: CDR1 WNHNN, CDR2 SYGVQD (reference sequence). With 4 bases clipped from V and 2 bases from J, the junction kept 7 bases outside the gene matches. The CDR3 DNA sequence: TGCGCCAGCAGTGTTCTGCGGGGGTTAAACACCGGGGAGCTGTTTTTT. Protein sequence: CASSVLRGLNTGELFF.

The rearrangement uses TRBV7-2 and TRBJ1-3; unclear D gene. CDR1 is SGHTA, CDR2 FQGNSA, per germline. Deletions cut 4 bases from V and 0 bases from J, with 7 bases between. The CDR3 is made up of 14 amino acids. The CDR3, as DNA: TGTGCCAGCAGCTCCCTGGGCTCTGGAAACACCATATATTTT. This gives the protein CASSSLGSGNTIYF.

The chain carries TRBV7-8 and TRBJ1-1; 7 positions agree with TRBD1. The germline gives CDR1 SGHVS, CDR2 FQNEAQ. Unmatched junction bases numbered 2, after V lost 1 base and J lost 0 bases. This CDR3 comprises 15 residues. CDR3 in amino acids: CASSLGGQMNTEAFF. As DNA, the CDR3 is TGTGCCAGCAGCTTAGGGGGACAGATGAACACTGAAGCTTTCTTT.

This clone occurred once. This chain connects TRBV6-2 or TRBV6-3 to TRBJ2-3; D could derive from TRBD1 or TRBD2 (5 bases each). Deletions cut 5 bases from V and 0 bases from J, with 12 bases between. The CDR3 consists of 15 residues. Germline CDR1 and CDR2: MNHEY and SVGEGT. CDR3 sequence: CASSRGTFSTDTQYF. As DNA, the CDR3 is TGTGCCAGCAGTCGAGGGACGTTCAGCACAGATACGCAGTATTTT.

The chain uses TRBV3-1 (or the pseudogene TRBV3-2) and TRBJ2-5; 12 nucleotides line up with TRBD2. The CDR3 spans 16 residues. V lost 2 bases, J lost 4 bases, and 5 bases stayed unmatched. Germline CDR1 and CDR2: LGHDT and YNNKEL (reference sequence). CDR3 bases: TGTGCCAGCAGCCAATCGACTAGCGGGAGAGGAGAGACCCAGTACTTC. Protein product: CASSQSTSGRGETQYF.

This chain joins TRBV14 and TRBJ2-3; 8 nucleotides match TRBD2. The ends lost 3 bases at V and 2 bases at J; junction bases unmatched: 7. From germline, CDR1 is SGHDN and CDR2 FVKESK. CDR3 size: 16 residues. The CDR3 is CASSQDRGGLTDTQYF. CDR3 coding DNA: TGTGCCAGCAGCCAGGACCGGGGGGGTCTCACAGATACGCAGTATTTT.

This chain uses TRBV6-1 with TRBJ1-4; 8 positions match TRBD1. The CDR3 sequence is 18 residues long. Germline V gene sequence: CDR1 MNHNS, CDR2 SASEGT. Germline trimming cut 0 bases from V and 2 bases from J; bases unmatched to any gene: 8. The CDR3 region has the DNA TGTGCCAGCAGTGAAGCTCCGTCAGGGGGCGGCACTAATGAAAAACTGTTTTTT. It encodes CASSEAPSGGGTNEKLFF.

V usage is TRBV28 and J usage is TRBJ2-1, with D unclear. Germline-derived CDR1 and CDR2 are MDHEN and SYDVKM. The V end was cut by 2 bases, the J end by 7 bases, with 9 bases between. The CDR3 has 13 residues. The CDR3 DNA sequence: TGTGCCAGCAGTTTACCTTCCGTTAATGAGCAGTTCTTC. It is translated as CASSLPSVNEQFF.

The V and J genes are TRBV19 and TRBJ1-2; the D gene is possibly TRBD1 (5 bases). This CDR3 is 12 amino acids long. Looked up from germline, CDR1 is LNHDA and CDR2 is SQIVND (reference sequence). Trimming took 6 bases from V and 8 from J, leaving 13 bases between them. The CDR3 bases are TGTGCCAGTAGCTGGGGGACGCGGGGCTACACCTTC. Its protein product is CASSWGTRGYTF.

This chain joins TRBV6-1 and TRBJ2-1; D uncertain. Trimming removed 0 bases from V and 12 bases from J, with 9 bases in between. The CDR3 contains 12 residues. Germline CDR1 reads MNHNS; CDR2 reads SASEGT. The CDR3 protein is CASSEARVGQFF. DNA for the CDR3: TGTGCCAGCAGTGAAGCCCGGGTGGGGCAGTTCTTC.

The rearrangement links TRBV5-6 to TRBJ1-1; D may be TRBD1 (6 bases). CDR1 and CDR2 (germline): SGHDT, YYEEEE. V was cut by 0 bases and J by 11 bases, with 11 bases left in between. The CDR3 length is 12 residues. CDR3 DNA: TGTGCCAGCAGCTTGGCGGCAGGGGAGGCTTTCTTT. Translation gives CASSLAAGEAFF.

The chain has TRBV5-1 and TRBJ2-5, with 9 bases fitting TRBD2. There are 14 residues in the CDR3. The V gene end was trimmed by 0 bases and the J gene end by 5 bases; junction bases not matched to a gene: 2. Germline V gene sequence: CDR1 SGHRS, CDR2 YFSETQ. CDR3 in amino acids: CASSLGGGAETQYF. DNA of the CDR3: TGCGCCAGCAGCTTGGGCGGGGGGGCGGAGACCCAGTACTTC.

The genes are TRBV11-3 and TRBJ2-2; D gene ambiguous. Germline loops: CDR1 SGHNT, CDR2 YENEEA. V was trimmed by 5 bases and J by 2 bases, leaving 3 bases between them. CDR3 length equals 12 residues. CDR3 DNA: TGTGCCAGCAGCGGAAACACCGGGGAGCTGTTTTTT. The encoded protein is CASSGNTGELFF.

The V and J genes are TRBV5-1 and TRBJ2-1; D may be TRBD1 (5 bases). In germline, CDR1 is SGHRS, CDR2 YFSETQ. This CDR3 comprises 15 residues. V was trimmed by 6 bases and J by 8 bases, leaving 21 bases between them. The CDR3 region has the DNA TGCGCCAGCACCGAGTGGGGCAGCCTGTTGGATGAGCAGTTCTTC. The encoded protein is CASTEWGSLLDEQFF.

The chain links TRBV29-1 to TRBJ1-1, with D tentatively TRBD1 (6 bases). Trimming took off 4 bases at V and 7 bases at J, with 25 bases between the two ends. The CDR3 has 16 residues. Germline CDR1 and CDR2: SQVTM and ANQGSEA. CDR3 loop: CSVVYRAVERALEAFF. In nucleotides, the CDR3 is TGCAGCGTTGTCTACAGGGCGGTTGAAAGGGCCCTTGAAGCTTTCTTT.

The chain uses TRBV6-5 and TRBJ2-3, with 10 bases aligning to TRBD2. There are 15 residues in the CDR3. CDR1 and CDR2 (germline): MNHEY, SVGAGI. V lost 7 bases and J lost 0; bases outside the gene matches: 4. As DNA, the CDR3 is TGTGCCAGCAAATTAGCGGGGGGTAGCACAGATACGCAGTATTTT. Its protein is CASKLAGGSTDTQYF.

The gene calls are TRBV7-6 and TRBJ2-7; no clear D. This CDR3 has 16 residues. The germline V gene encodes CDR1 SGHVS and CDR2 FNYEAQ. Trimming removed 1 base from V and 3 bases from J, with 16 bases in between. CDR3 nucleotides: TGTGCCAGCAGCTTAGGGCCCCCTCCCGTGGGCTACGAGCAGTACTTC. Protein sequence: CASSLGPPPVGYEQYF.

The V gene is TRBV3-1 (or the pseudogene TRBV3-2), the J gene TRBJ1-1; D gene unclear. V was shortened by 0 bases and J by 8 bases, with 10 bases between the two germline ends. Germline V gene data show CDR1 as LGHDT and CDR2 as YNNKEL (reference sequence). The CDR3 consists of 13 residues. The CDR3 protein is CASSQEGFLEAFF. CDR3 sequence (DNA): TGTGCCAGCAGCCAAGAGGGGTTTCTCGAAGCTTTCTTT.

This chain connects TRBV21-1 to TRBJ2-3; the DNA was not used to check the table's D call, TRBD2. TRBV21-1 is tagged as a pseudogene. This CDR3 comprises 20 residues. The DNA of the CDR3 is TGTGCCAGCAGCAAATCTAGTAGGCCTAGCGGGGGGGACGGCACAGATACGCAGTATTTT. The encoded protein is CASSKSSRPSGGDGTDTQYF.

The V gene is TRBV11-2, the J gene TRBJ1-2, with D hard to call. The ends were cut back, 1 base at V and 8 bases at J, with 11 bases in the middle. Germline V gene lookup returns CDR1 SGHAT and CDR2 FQNNGV. This CDR3 spans 13 amino acids. CDR3 DNA: TGTGCCAGCAGCTTAGCCCAACCCCACGGCTACACCTTC. This encodes CASSLAQPHGYTF.